This T cell receptor (beta chain) was identified in a study of cytomegalovirus exposure and HLA in healthy donors. General study findings and limits: V- and J-gene trimming of TCR beta was linked (in a later analysis) to a missense DCLRE1C variant.

With respect to this clone: The antigen is not known.

Use of 60 Vbeta and 13 Jbeta primers characterized the PCR. Some clones are missing from TCRdb's copy, which holds only in-frame ones; the method was immunoSEQ multiplex PCR. The sample contains 100,000 or so clones, approximately 80% of which appear only once. This CDR3 is built from 13 residues. Germline CDR1 reads MGHRA; CDR2 reads YSYEKL. Trimming removed 4 bases from V and 8 bases from J, with 12 bases in between. The chain carries TRBV4-1 and TRBJ2-4, with D possibly matching TRBD2 (5 bases). The specimen sequenced was PBMCs. This clonotype originated in a man between 18 and 29 years old in good health and CMV-seronegative. CDR3 coding DNA: TGCGCCAGCAGCCTCGGGGTTTTTGACATTCAGTACTTC. Protein product: CASSLGVFDIQYF.